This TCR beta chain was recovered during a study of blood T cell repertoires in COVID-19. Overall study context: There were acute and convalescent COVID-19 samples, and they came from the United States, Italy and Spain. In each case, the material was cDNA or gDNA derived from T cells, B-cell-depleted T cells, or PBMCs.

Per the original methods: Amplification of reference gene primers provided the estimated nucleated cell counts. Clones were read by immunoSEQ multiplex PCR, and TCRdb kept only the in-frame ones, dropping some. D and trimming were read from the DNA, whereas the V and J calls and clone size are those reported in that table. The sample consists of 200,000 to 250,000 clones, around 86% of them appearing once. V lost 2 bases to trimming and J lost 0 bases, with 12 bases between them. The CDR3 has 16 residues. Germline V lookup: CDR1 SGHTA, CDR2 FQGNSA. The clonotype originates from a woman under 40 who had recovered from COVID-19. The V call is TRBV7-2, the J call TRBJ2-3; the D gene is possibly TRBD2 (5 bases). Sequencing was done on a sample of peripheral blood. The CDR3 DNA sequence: TGTGCCAGCAGCTTACTCGGGGTTACTAGCACAGATACGCAGTATTTT. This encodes CASSLLGVTSTDTQYF.